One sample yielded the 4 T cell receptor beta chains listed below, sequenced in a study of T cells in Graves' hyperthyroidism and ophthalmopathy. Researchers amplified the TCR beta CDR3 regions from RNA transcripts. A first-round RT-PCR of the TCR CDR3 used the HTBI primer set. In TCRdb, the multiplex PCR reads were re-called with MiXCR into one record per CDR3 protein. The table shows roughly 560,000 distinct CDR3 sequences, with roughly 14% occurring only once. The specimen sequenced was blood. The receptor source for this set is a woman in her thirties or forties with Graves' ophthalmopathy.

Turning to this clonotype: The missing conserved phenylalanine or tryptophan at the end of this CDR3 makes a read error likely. This chain's CDR3 is CSARDLAGGYEQYL. In DNA form, the CDR3 reads TGCAGTGCTAGAGATCTAGCGGGGGGCTACGAGCAGTACCTC. This chain uses TRBV20-1 with TRBJ2-7, with 11 bases lining up with TRBD2. CDR3 length: 14 amino acids. V dropped 0 bases and J dropped 3; count of bases not matched to a gene: 1. Germline CDR1 reads DFQATT; CDR2 reads SNEGSKA (reference sequence).

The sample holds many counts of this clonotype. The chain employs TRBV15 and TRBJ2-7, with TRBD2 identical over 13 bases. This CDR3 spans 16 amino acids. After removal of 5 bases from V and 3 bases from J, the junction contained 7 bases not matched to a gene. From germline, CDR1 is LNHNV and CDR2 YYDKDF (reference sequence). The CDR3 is CATSGPGTSGNYEQYF. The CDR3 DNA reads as TGTGCCACCAGCGGTCCTGGGACTAGCGGGAACTACGAGCAGTACTTC.

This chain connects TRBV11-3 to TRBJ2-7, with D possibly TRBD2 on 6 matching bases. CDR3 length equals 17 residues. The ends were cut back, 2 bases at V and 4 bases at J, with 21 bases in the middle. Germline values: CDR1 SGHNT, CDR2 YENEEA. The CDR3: CASSLIGGGKFGYEQYF. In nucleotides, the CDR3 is TGTGCCAGCAGCTTAATAGGTGGCGGGAAGTTCGGGTACGAGCAGTACTTC.

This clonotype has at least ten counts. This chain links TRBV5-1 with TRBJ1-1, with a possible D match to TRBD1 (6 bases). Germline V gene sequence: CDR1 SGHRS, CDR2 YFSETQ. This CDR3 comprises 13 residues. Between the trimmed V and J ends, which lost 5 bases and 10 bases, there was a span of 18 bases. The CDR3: CASSSGDSLRAFF. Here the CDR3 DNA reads TGCGCCAGCAGTTCAGGGGACTCCCTTCGAGCTTTCTTT.